This entry lists 31 T cell receptor beta chains sequenced from one sample in a study of blood T cell repertoires in COVID-19. Method: immunoSEQ multiplex PCR; TCRdb's copy keeps in-frame clones and lacks some. The table records about 82,000 clones, around 80% of them present only once. Material for sequencing was peripheral blood. The receptors were sampled from a man aged 45 to 65 with active or convalescent COVID-19.

The rearrangement uses TRBV28 and TRBJ1-2, with D tentatively TRBD1 (5 bases). V shed 2 bases and J shed 4 bases, with 8 bases lying between them. This CDR3 spans 13 amino acids. CDR1 MDHEN and CDR2 SYDVKM come from the germline V gene. The CDR3 reads CASSLGGGYGYTF. CDR3 DNA sequence: TGTGCCAGCAGTTTAGGCGGGGGCTATGGCTACACCTTC.

This rearrangement joins TRBV28 to TRBJ2-7; no reliable D call. CDR3 length: 14 amino acids. V lost 3 bases and J 2 bases, leaving 11 bases between the germline ends. CDR1 is MDHEN, CDR2 SYDVKM, per germline. In DNA form, the CDR3 reads TGTGCCAGCAGTTTTGATACGGGTACCTACGAGCAGTACGTC. Its translation: CASSFDTGTYEQYV.

This chain joins TRBV7-9 and TRBJ1-5, with 7 bases that match TRBD1. V trimming: 4 bases; J trimming: 6 bases; junction bases outside the gene matches: 6. CDR1 and CDR2 (germline): SEHNR, FQNEAQ (reference sequence). The CDR3 is made up of 14 amino acids. CDR3 in DNA: TGTGCCAGCAGCTCCGTGACAGGGAGTCAGCCCCAGCATTTT. This translates into CASSSVTGSQPQHF.

This rearrangement joins TRBV6-2 or TRBV6-3 to TRBJ1-3; D gene ambiguous. The CDR3 totals 14 residues. CDR1 and CDR2 (germline): MNHEY, SVGEGT. V lost 6 bases and J lost 0, with 9 bases in between. The CDR3 DNA sequence: TGTGCCAGCAGCCCGGGCCACTCTGGAAACACCATATATTTT. Residues: CASSPGHSGNTIYF.

The chain uses TRBV4-3 and TRBJ2-7; 9 bases align to TRBD1. Trimming took 4 bases from V and 0 from J; bases not matched to a gene: 4. The CDR3 length is 15 residues. CDR1 is LGHNA and CDR2 is YSLEER in the germline V gene. The CDR3 loop reads CASSPSDRGSYEQYF. The CDR3 bases are TGCGCCAGCAGCCCCTCGGACAGGGGCTCCTACGAGCAGTACTTC.

The genes are TRBV7-9 and TRBJ1-4; 9 bases fit TRBD1. Germline CDR1 is SEHNR and CDR2 is FQNEAQ (reference sequence). With 5 bases clipped from V and 5 bases from J, the junction kept 3 bases outside the gene matches. This CDR3 contains 14 residues. CDR3 coding DNA: TGTGCCAGCAGCCCCGGACAGGGGAATGAAAAACTGTTTTTT. As protein: CASSPGQGNEKLFF.

The gene calls are TRBV2 and TRBJ2-7; no clear D gene. V lost 0 bases and J 7 bases, leaving 7 bases between the germline ends. Germline CDR1 is SNHLY and CDR2 is FYNNEI. The CDR3 loop spans 12 amino acids. The CDR3 coding sequence is TGTGCCAGCAGTGAAGCAGGAGTGGAGCAGTACGTC. Amino acids: CASSEAGVEQYV.

V is TRBV27 and J is TRBJ1-1, with 7 positions matching TRBD1. The CDR3 totals 13 residues. Losses at the gene ends were 5 bases for V and 4 bases for J; bases not matched to a gene: 4. Germline assignment: CDR1 MNHEY and CDR2 SMNVEV (reference sequence). CDR3 region: CASSPGGGTEAFF. As DNA, the CDR3 is TGTGCCAGCAGTCCAGGGGGTGGCACTGAAGCTTTCTTT.

This chain connects TRBV5-8 to TRBJ1-1; the match to TRBD1 covers 9 bases. The CDR3 is 13 residues long. The germline gives CDR1 SGHTS, CDR2 YDEGEE. Trimming cost V 6 bases and J 6 bases; bases outside gene matches: 6. In nucleotides, the CDR3 is TGTGCCAGCAAGGGACAGGGTGTACCTGAAGCTTTCTTT. Its protein is CASKGQGVPEAFF.

The chain joins TRBV21-1 to TRBJ1-5; TRBD1 reflects the table's D call only, with no check against the DNA. TRBV21-1 is deemed a pseudogene. The CDR3 contains 17 residues. As DNA, the CDR3 is TGTGCCAGCAGCCTCCGCCGGACAGGGTATAGCAATCAGCCCCAGCATTTT. This gives the protein CASSLRRTGYSNQPQHF.

This chain links TRBV2 with TRBJ2-5; D remains ambiguous. The CDR3 is 11 amino acids. Trimming shortened V by 3 bases and J by 3 bases, and 2 bases separated the two germline ends. The germline V gene has CDR1 SNHLY and CDR2 FYNNEI. The CDR3 reads CASSDKETQYF. CDR3 DNA: TGTGCCAGCAGTGATAAAGAGACCCAGTACTTC.

This clone was picked up a small number of times. The chain recombines TRBV12-2 with TRBJ1-4; the DNA was not compared with TRBD1, the D call given in the table. TRBV12-2 is classified as a pseudogene. The CDR3 is made up of 15 amino acids. The CDR3 protein is CASRLLPGGREKLFF. CDR3 sequence (DNA): TGTGCAAGTCGCTTACTCCCAGGGGGTCGGGAAAAACTGTTTTTT.

The gene calls are TRBV19 and TRBJ1-5; TRBD1 agrees at 7 bases. J gave up 3 bases and V 5 bases, and 7 bases lay outside the gene matches. The length of the CDR3 is 15 residues. Germline loops: CDR1 LNHDA, CDR2 SQIVND (reference sequence). CDR3 protein: CASSFHGTDNQPQHF. The CDR3 DNA reads as TGTGCCAGTAGTTTCCACGGGACAGACAATCAGCCCCAGCATTTT.

The gene calls are TRBV24-1 and TRBJ1-1; D is uncertain. CDR3 length: 14 residues. CDR1 is KGHDR, CDR2 SFDVKD, per germline. The ends were cut back, 2 bases at V and 1 base at J, with 7 bases in the middle. The CDR3 coding sequence is TGTGCCACCAGTGATTCCCACAAGAACACTGAAGCTTTCTTT. Encoded protein: CATSDSHKNTEAFF.

The chain recombines TRBV11-1 with TRBJ2-1, with 7 positions matching TRBD1. The CDR3 has 14 residues. The V gene end was trimmed by 5 bases and the J gene end by 4 bases; junction bases not matched to a gene: 5. Germline V gene sequence: CDR1 SGHAT, CDR2 FQDESV (reference sequence). In DNA, the CDR3 is TGTGCCAGCAGCGCGAACAGGGGTTACAATGAGCAGTTCTTC. Translating it yields CASSANRGYNEQFF.

This clone has only a few counts. V and J are TRBV12-5 and TRBJ2-1, with a tentative D call TRBD1 (5 bases). The CDR3 sequence is 17 residues long. Trimming stripped 3 bases from V and 5 bases from J, with 20 bases between. CDR1 is LGHNT and CDR2 is FRNRAP in the germline V gene. CDR3 nucleotide sequence: TGTGCTAGTGGTTTCCATAAAGGCAGGGTATACGACAATGAGCAGTTCTTC. Translation gives CASGFHKGRVYDNEQFF.

V and J are TRBV7-2 and TRBJ1-4; D not certain. The V gene's germline CDR1 is SGHTA and CDR2 FQGNSA. V lost 1 base to trimming and J lost 2 bases, with 8 bases between them. The CDR3 is made up of 15 amino acids. This CDR3 reads CASSLGGVTNEKLFF. CDR3 sequence (DNA): TGTGCCAGCAGCTTAGGCGGGGTGACTAATGAAAAACTGTTTTTT.

The genes are TRBV28 and TRBJ1-1; D possibly corresponds to TRBD1 (5 bases). V lost 6 bases and J 6 bases, leaving 20 bases between the germline ends. This CDR3 is 15 amino acids long. Germline values: CDR1 MDHEN, CDR2 SYDVKM. The CDR3 DNA reads TGTGCCAGCAGCCCCCCCAGGGAGGGAACGGCTGAAGCTTTCTTT. This gives the protein CASSPPREGTAEAFF.

This clone has just one count. This chain connects TRBV6-2 or TRBV6-3 to TRBJ2-7; TRBD1 might be the D (5 bases). Germline lookup yields CDR1 MNHEY and CDR2 SVGEGT. There are 11 residues in the CDR3. Trimming removed 5 bases from V and 7 bases from J, with 9 bases in between. The chain's CDR3 is CASSTGREQYF. The CDR3 bases are TGTGCCAGCAGTACAGGACGGGAGCAGTACTTC.

The chain has TRBV19 and TRBJ2-3; D remains unclear. The CDR3 length is 15 residues. Germline values: CDR1 LNHDA, CDR2 SQIVND (reference sequence). Trimming took 5 bases from V and 4 from J, leaving 16 bases between them. CDR3 in amino acids: CASSVATAYSDTQYF. The CDR3 region has the DNA TGTGCCAGTAGTGTAGCAACAGCATATTCAGATACGCAGTATTTT.

The chain uses TRBV5-1 and TRBJ2-7; tentatively, D is TRBD1 (6 bases). CDR3 length: 14 residues. Germline V lookup: CDR1 SGHRS, CDR2 YFSETQ. The germline V and J ends were trimmed by 2 bases and 4 bases, with 13 bases remaining between them. In nucleotides, the CDR3 is TGCGCCAGCAGCTTCCTCCCACAGGGTTACGAGCAGTACGTC. Its translation is CASSFLPQGYEQYV.

The chain couples TRBV6-5 to TRBJ1-5, with D possibly being TRBD1 (5 bases). CDR1 is MNHEY and CDR2 is SVGAGI in the germline V gene. The V and J ends lost 6 bases and 2 bases respectively, with 11 bases between them. The CDR3 covers 14 residues. The CDR3 here is CASRVSGGNQPQHF. The CDR3 DNA is TGTGCCAGCAGGGTATCGGGGGGCAATCAGCCCCAGCATTTT.

This clone was seen only once. The chain recombines TRBV4-1 with TRBJ1-1; possibly TRBD1 for D (5 bases). Trimming stripped 1 base from V and 1 base from J, with 16 bases between. CDR3 size: 17 residues. Germline values: CDR1 MGHRA, CDR2 YSYEKL. CDR3 in amino acids: CASSQVFQGWKNTEAFF. In nucleotides, the CDR3 is TGCGCCAGCAGCCAAGTTTTCCAGGGATGGAAGAACACTGAAGCTTTCTTT.

The chain carries TRBV15 and TRBJ2-7, with D possibly TRBD1 on 5 matching bases. This CDR3 has 13 amino acids. Germline V CDR1 and CDR2: LNHNV, YYDKDF (reference sequence). V lost 3 bases and J 7 bases, leaving 13 bases between the germline ends. As DNA, the CDR3 is TGTGCCACCAGCAGGGGCAGGGAAGGGGAGCAGTACTTC. It yields the protein CATSRGREGEQYF.

This sequence joins TRBV27 and TRBJ1-6, with D possibly matching TRBD1 (6 bases). The V gene lost 4 bases and the J gene lost 0 bases, with 10 bases spanning the gap. Germline loops: CDR1 MNHEY, CDR2 SMNVEV (reference sequence). The CDR3 contains 16 residues. CDR3 region: CASSSIQGSYNSPLHF. DNA for the CDR3: TGTGCCAGCAGTTCCATACAGGGCTCCTATAATTCACCCCTCCACTTT.

The chain is built from TRBV3-1 (or the pseudogene TRBV3-2) and TRBJ1-3; TRBD1 matches at 7 bases. This CDR3 contains 14 residues. CDR1 LGHDT and CDR2 YNNKEL come from the germline V gene (reference sequence). Losses at the gene ends were 3 bases for V and 2 bases for J; bases not matched to a gene: 1. CDR3 DNA: TGTGCCAGCAGCCACACAGGGGCTGGAAACACCATATATTTT. Protein sequence: CASSHTGAGNTIYF.

This clone was detected a few times. V gene TRBV5-4 combines with J gene TRBJ1-1, with 7 bases that match TRBD1. This CDR3 comprises 15 residues. Looked up from germline, CDR1 is SGHNT and CDR2 is YYREEE (reference sequence). V dropped 4 bases and J dropped 1; count of bases not matched to a gene: 7. The CDR3 nucleotides are TGTGCCAGCAGCCGGACAGGATCGCAGAACACTGAAGCTTTCTTT. Amino acids: CASSRTGSQNTEAFF.

V is TRBV6-5 and J is TRBJ2-1; D remains ambiguous. V shed 6 bases and J shed 2 bases, with 2 bases lying between them. Germline loops: CDR1 MNHEY, CDR2 SVGAGI. The CDR3 consists of 11 residues. CDR3 nucleotides: TGTGCCAGCAGCGCCTACAATGAGCAGTTCTTC. The encoded protein is CASSAYNEQFF.

This clone was seen only once. This chain links TRBV10-3 with TRBJ1-6, with a weak D call TRBD1 (5 bases). The CDR3 consists of 16 residues. Germline lookup yields CDR1 ENHRY and CDR2 SYGVKD. V gave up 6 bases and J gave up 9 bases, with 21 bases separating them. CDR3 region: CAISEGVQGWSSPLHF. The DNA for the CDR3 is TGTGCCATCAGCGAAGGAGTGCAGGGCTGGTCTTCACCCCTCCACTTT.

The chain uses TRBV10-3 and TRBJ1-6; 10 bases are a match to TRBD1. V dropped 4 bases and J dropped 8; count of bases not matched to a gene: 5. The CDR3 contains 15 residues. CDR1 is ENHRY and CDR2 is SYGVKD in the germline V gene. The CDR3 region is CAISGLGTGDSPLHF. In nucleotides, the CDR3 is TGTGCCATCAGTGGTTTAGGGACAGGGGATTCACCCCTCCACTTT.

The chain joins TRBV5-6 to TRBJ1-1; the D gene is possibly TRBD1 (5 bases). CDR1 and CDR2 (germline): SGHDT, YYEEEE. The V and J ends lost 1 base and 0 bases respectively, with 13 bases between them. CDR3 length equals 16 residues. The CDR3 sequence: CASSLIGRGMNTEAFF. CDR3 nucleotides: TGTGCCAGCAGCTTGATTGGGAGGGGCATGAACACTGAAGCTTTCTTT. The full variable domain, with the rest looked up from reference TRBV5-6 and TRBJ1-1, is DAGVTQSPTHLIKTRGQQVTLRCSPKSGHDTVSWYQQALGQGPQFIFQYYEEEERQRGNFPDRFSGHQFPNYSSELNVNALLLGDSALYLCASSLIGRGMNTEAFFGQGTRLTVV.